This TCR beta chain was found in a study of CXCR3-negative and CXCR3-positive naive CD8 T cells. In the case of this clonotype: Its target is unknown.

All TRB cDNA libraries came from 5' RACE performed with UMI labels. TCRdb re-called the 5' RACE reads; every CDR3 protein appears as one record, without DNA. The sample has 50,000 to 70,000 distinct CDR3 sequences. This CDR3 has 18 amino acids. The germline V gene encodes CDR1 SGHVS and CDR2 FQNEAQ. Study-wide findings and caveats: TRB CDR3 hydrophobicity was greater in CXCR3-positive naive cells than in CXCR3-negative naive cells.

The source of this sequence is a human donor in good health. Some clones in this sample may be carry-over from other donors' samples. The chain has TRBV7-8 and TRBJ2-1; TCRdb names TRBD2, which stays unverified in the absence of DNA. Sequenced: naive CXCR3+ CD8+ T cells from blood. Noted subset: CD45RO-CCR7+CD27+CD95- naive CD8+ T cells expressing CXCR3 (TNR3+). The CDR3 loop is CASSSMGLAFGSYNEQFF.